The following is a TCR beta chain sequence with its context. These patients had recovered from COVID-19 ranging mild to severe. TCRdb's copy holds only in-frame clones and misses some; the assay was immunoSEQ multiplex PCR. This sample has some 71,000 clones, with 83% found just once. These data are taken from a study of CD4 T cell repertoires in COVID-19. The CDR3 extends over 12 amino acids. Trimming removed 3 bases from V and 9 bases from J, with 6 bases in between. Germline CDR1 and CDR2: LGHDT and YNNKEL (reference sequence). The origin of this receptor is a human donor who had COVID-19. The chain recombines TRBV3-1 (or the pseudogene TRBV3-2) with TRBJ1-6; D perhaps matches TRBD1 (5 bases). The sequencing here drew on CD4+ T cells from peripheral blood, taken after recovery from COVID-19. CDR3 nucleotide sequence: TGTGCCAGCAGCCACAGGGTTTCACCCCTCCACTTT. As protein: CASSHRVSPLHF.